The 9 T cell receptor beta chains reported below all come from one sample, sequenced in a study of Ad26.COV2.S vaccination and SARS-CoV-2 variants. The table came from immunoSEQ multiplex PCR; TCRdb's copy has only in-frame clones and leaves some out. Of approximately 450,000 clones detected, approximately 90% appear once; the ten largest clones hold 10% to 15%. Treatment specified: around 19 received Ad26.COV2.S at low or high dose, single or two shots; roughly five received placebo; per-sample allocation not given. It was on day 63 after the first vaccine or placebo injection that samples were taken. Here the sequenced sample was peripheral blood, taken in a trial of Ad26.COV2.S vaccine versus placebo. These receptor sequences come from a person between 18 and 59 years old who received the Ad26.COV2.S COVID-19 vaccine or a placebo.

The CDR3 DNA is TGTGCCAGCAGTTTCTTAGACAGGGGCTGGGAGCAGTACTTC. Translation: CASSFLDRGWEQYF. The V gene is TRBV27, the J gene TRBJ2-7; TRBD1 aligns across 8 bases. Germline V lookup: CDR1 MNHEY, CDR2 SMNVEV (reference sequence). Trimming took 3 bases from V and 7 from J; bases not matched to a gene: 8. The CDR3 has 14 amino acids.

The chain is built from TRBV6-7 and TRBJ2-1; either TRBD1 or TRBD2 may fit D (5 bases each). TRBV6-7 is filed as an ORF, its function uncertain. The CDR3 is 14 amino acids. The V gene lost 2 bases and the J gene lost 12 bases, with 17 bases spanning the gap. In DNA form, the CDR3 reads TGTGCCAGCAGTTACGTTCTAGGGGATCGGGGGCAGTTCTTC. This gives the protein CASSYVLGDRGQFF.

This chain uses TRBV10-3 with TRBJ2-2, with a possible D match to TRBD2 (6 bases). CDR3 length: 16 amino acids. With 3 bases removed from V and 4 bases from J, the gap between germline ends came to 15 bases. The V gene's germline CDR1 is ENHRY and CDR2 SYGVKD. The CDR3 loop reads CAISETPREVTGELFF. The CDR3, as DNA: TGTGCCATCAGTGAAACCCCCAGGGAGGTCACCGGGGAGCTGTTTTTT.

The chain is built from TRBV11-2 and TRBJ2-7; weak D call: TRBD2 (6 bases). V was trimmed by 5 bases and J by 3 bases, leaving 14 bases between them. The V gene's germline CDR1 is SGHAT and CDR2 FQNNGV. This CDR3 contains 14 residues. CDR3 in amino acids: CASSEGVGGYEQYF. Here the CDR3 DNA reads TGTGCCAGCAGCGAAGGGGTGGGAGGCTACGAGCAGTACTTC.

The rearrangement links TRBV28 to TRBJ2-2, with 8 bases lining up with TRBD1. V lost 8 bases and J lost 1; bases outside the gene matches: 3. Germline CDR1 and CDR2: MDHEN and SYDVKM. CDR3 size: 14 residues. The CDR3 bases are TGTGCCAGCCAGGGGGCGCAGAACACCGGGGAGCTGTTTTTT. Translated, it gives CASQGAQNTGELFF.

This clone was seen only a few times. The chain employs TRBV19 and TRBJ1-6; 7 bases match TRBD1. The CDR3 loop spans 14 amino acids. J gave up 7 bases and V 6 bases, and 6 bases lay outside the gene matches. Germline CDR1 and CDR2: LNHDA and SQIVND (reference sequence). This CDR3 reads CASRSGTVNSPLHF. The CDR3 nucleotides read TGTGCCAGTAGGTCCGGGACAGTGAATTCACCCCTCCACTTT.

In the case of this clone: Additional DNA sequences in this sample encode the identical CDR3. J is TRBJ2-4 and V is TRBV24-1; D gene uncertain. CDR3 size: 14 residues. V was clipped by 3 bases and J by 3 bases, with 8 bases between them. CDR1 KGHDR and CDR2 SFDVKD come from the germline V gene. The CDR3 loop is CATSDGQGKNIQYF. In DNA, the CDR3 is TGTGCCACCAGTGATGGCCAAGGCAAAAACATTCAGTACTTC.

The chain recombines TRBV9 with TRBJ2-1; weak D call: TRBD2 (5 bases). CDR1 is SGDLS, CDR2 YYNGEE, per germline. The CDR3 totals 14 residues. The V end lost 3 bases, the J end lost 0 bases, and 7 bases lay between the germline ends. The CDR3 sequence: CASSAAGSYNEQFF. CDR3 sequence (DNA): TGTGCCAGCAGCGCCGCGGGCTCCTACAATGAGCAGTTCTTC.

J is TRBJ2-1 and V is TRBV5-4; 11 nucleotides match TRBD2. CDR3 size: 15 residues. Germline assignment: CDR1 SGHNT and CDR2 YYREEE (reference sequence). Unmatched junction bases numbered 4, after V lost 4 bases and J lost 4 bases. For the CDR3, the DNA is TGTGCCAGCAGCAACGGGACTAGCGGATACAATGAGCAGTTCTTC. Translated, it gives CASSNGTSGYNEQFF.